This T cell receptor (beta chain) was profiled in a study of T-cell memory formation after mild COVID-19. Study at large: TCR clustering was largely donor specific. Study outcomes and limitations: Among clones peaking at day 37 in the second wave, SARS-CoV-2 specificity remained unconfirmed. Contracting clones from day 15 to 85 showed balanced CD4/CD8; later expanders favored CD4+.

This clonotype has ten or more counts. Its matching antigen is unknown. V lost 5 bases and J 5 bases, leaving 17 bases between the germline ends. The CDR3 is made up of 14 amino acids. CDR1 is DFQATT and CDR2 is SNEGSKA in the germline V gene (reference sequence). A single record per CDR3 protein comes from TCRdb applying MiXCR to the 5' RACE reads. The data contain 150,000 or so distinct CDR3 sequences, 31% of them singletons. The source of this sequence is an adult woman who had mild COVID-19 (a few samples of this study predate the infection). Cell type and time point are not known. Sequencing was done on a sample of PBMCs or a T cell subset sorted from them (not recorded which). The chain recombines TRBV20-1 with TRBJ2-3, with D tentatively TRBD2 (8 bases). CDR3 DNA sequence: TGCAGTGCTTTAGCGGGACAGCCCCTAGATACGCAGTATTTT. Translated: CSALAGQPLDTQYF.